The T cell receptor (beta chain) under discussion was sequenced for a study of Ad26.COV2.S vaccination and SARS-CoV-2 variants. On the study more broadly: The donor belonged to the COV1001 Ad26.COV2.S trial arm.

Only in-frame clones appear in the TCRdb table, and some are missing; sequencing was by immunoSEQ multiplex PCR. The repertoire holds roughly 460,000 clones, with about nine tenths as singletons. Treatment here: roughly 19 received Ad26.COV2.S at low or high dose, single or two shots; about 5 received placebo; per-sample allocation not given. After the first vaccine or placebo injection, samples were drawn on day 63. This CDR3 contains 16 residues. Germline V gene data show CDR1 as SGHAT and CDR2 as FQNNGV. The V and J ends lost 3 bases and 7 bases, in that order; junction bases with no gene match: 9.

The chain carries TRBV11-2 and TRBJ1-6, with 7 bases identical to TRBD1. The clonotype was recovered from a person aged 18-65 years who received the Ad26.COV2.S COVID-19 vaccine or a placebo. The sample consisted of peripheral blood, taken in a trial of Ad26.COV2.S vaccine versus placebo. Written as DNA, the CDR3 is TGTGCCAGCAGCTTTCTCAAGACAGGGCTAAATTCACCCCTCCACTTT. The encoded protein is CASSFLKTGLNSPLHF. The full variable domain, rest sourced from reference TRBV11-2 and TRBJ1-6, is EAGVAQSPRYKIIEKRQSVAFWCNPISGHATLYWYQQILGQGPKLLIQFQNNGVVDDSQLPKDRFSAERLKGVDSTLKIQPAKLEDSAVYLCASSFLKTGLNSPLHFGNGTRLTVT.